This T cell receptor beta chain was obtained from a study of tumor-infiltrating lymphocytes in oesophageal squamous cell carcinoma. Worth noting for this clonotype: One end of the junction is discordant with germline, which a read error may explain.

Each CDR3 protein is one row after TCRdb ran MiXCR on the PCR reads. The sample records under 15,000 distinct CDR3 sequences, about half being singletons. The CDR3 length is 13 residues. This TCR was recovered from a female donor with esophageal squamous cell carcinoma. V is TRBV12-3 or TRBV12-4 and J is TRBJ2-5; possibly TRBD1 for D (6 bases). Specimen: blood. CDR3 DNA sequence: TGTGCCAGCAGGGTGAGGGGGACCGGGGAGCTGTATTTT. It is translated as CASRVRGTGELYF.